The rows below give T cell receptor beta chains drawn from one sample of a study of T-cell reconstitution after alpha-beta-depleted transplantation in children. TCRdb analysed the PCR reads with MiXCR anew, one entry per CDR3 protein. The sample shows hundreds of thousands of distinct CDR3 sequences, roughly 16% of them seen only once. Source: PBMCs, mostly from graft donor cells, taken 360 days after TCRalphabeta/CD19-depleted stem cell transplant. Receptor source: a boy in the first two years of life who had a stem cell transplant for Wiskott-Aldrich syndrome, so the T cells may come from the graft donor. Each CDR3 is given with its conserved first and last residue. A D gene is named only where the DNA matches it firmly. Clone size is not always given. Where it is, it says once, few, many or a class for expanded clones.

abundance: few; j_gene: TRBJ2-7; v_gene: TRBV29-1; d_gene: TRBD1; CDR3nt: TGCAGCGTTTCCCGGGACAGAACCTACGAGCAGTACTTC; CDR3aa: CSVSRDRTYEQYF
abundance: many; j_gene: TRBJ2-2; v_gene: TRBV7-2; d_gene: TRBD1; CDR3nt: TGTGCCAGCACCTCACAGGGGGCAACCGGGGAGCTGTTTTTT; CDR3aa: CASTSQGATGELFF
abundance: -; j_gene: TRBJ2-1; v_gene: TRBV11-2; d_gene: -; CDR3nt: TGTGCCAGCAGCTTAGTTCCCAGGGGCCGACCCGAGCAGTTCTTC; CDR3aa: CASSLVPRGRPEQFF
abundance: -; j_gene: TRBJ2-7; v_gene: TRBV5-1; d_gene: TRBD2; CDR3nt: TGCGCCAGCAGCTTGGGAGGGACTAGCGCCATATGCTTC; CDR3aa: CASSLGGTSAICF
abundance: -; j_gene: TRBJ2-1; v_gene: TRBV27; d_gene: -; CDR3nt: TGTGCCAGCAGTTTAGCTAGCAATTCTTACAATGAGCAGTTCTTC; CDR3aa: CASSLASNSYNEQFF
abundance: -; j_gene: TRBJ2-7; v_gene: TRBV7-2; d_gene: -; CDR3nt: TGTGCCAGCAGCTTAGAAGGTCTTCACTACGAGCAGTACTTC; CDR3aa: CASSLEGLHYEQYF
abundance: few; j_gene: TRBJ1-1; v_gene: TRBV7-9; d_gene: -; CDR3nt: TGTGCCAGCAGCTTTGCAGGGACACTCACTGAAGCTTTCTTT; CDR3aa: CASSFAGTLTEAFF
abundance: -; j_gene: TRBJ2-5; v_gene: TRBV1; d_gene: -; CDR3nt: TGCACCAGCAGCCAGGCCCGACAGGCCGGGAAGACCCAGTACTTC; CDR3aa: CTSSQARQAGKTQYF
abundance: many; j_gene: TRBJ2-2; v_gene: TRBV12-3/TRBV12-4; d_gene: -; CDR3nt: TGTGCCAGCAGCCGAGTCCAGACCGGGGAGCTGTTTTTT; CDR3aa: CASSRVQTGELFF
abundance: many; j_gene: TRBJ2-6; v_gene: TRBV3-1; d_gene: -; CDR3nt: TGTGCCAGCAGCCGTAGGGCGGCCTCTGGGGCCAACGTCCTGACTTTC; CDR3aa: CASSRRAASGANVLTF
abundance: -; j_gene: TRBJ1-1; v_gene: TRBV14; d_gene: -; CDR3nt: TGTGCCAGCAGCTACGACATGAACACTGAAGCTTTCTTT; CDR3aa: CASSYDMNTEAFF
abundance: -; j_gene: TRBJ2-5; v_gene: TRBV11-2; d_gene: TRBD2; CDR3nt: TGTGCCAGCAGCTTAGAGAGGCCAGCGGGGGGGCGGGAGACCCAGTACTTC; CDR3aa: CASSLERPAGGRETQYF
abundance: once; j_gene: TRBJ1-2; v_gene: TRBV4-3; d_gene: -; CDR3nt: TGCGCCAGCAGCCAAGAATGGGATAAGACTGAAGTCTTC; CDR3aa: CASSQEWDKTEVF
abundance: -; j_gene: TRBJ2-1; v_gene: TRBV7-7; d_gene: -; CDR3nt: TGTGCCAGCAGCCCGGCCGGGACTCGCGCTTACAATGAGCAGTTCTTC; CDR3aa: CASSPAGTRAYNEQFF